A selection of T cell receptor beta chains follows, all from one sample in a study of blood T cell repertoires in COVID-19. Clones were sequenced by immunoSEQ multiplex PCR, and TCRdb holds only the in-frame ones, with some missing. Among hundreds of thousands of clones, under 85% were seen once, and the ten largest hold roughly 4%. Material for sequencing was peripheral blood. The receptors originated from a woman aged 40 to 55 with active or convalescent COVID-19. Each CDR3 is given with its conserved first and last residue. A D gene is named only where the DNA matches it firmly. The listing skips clone size in some rows; elsewhere it reads once, few, many or a size class.

>TRBV10-2|TRBJ1-5|-|-
TGCGCCAGCAGTGTTGGGGCCCGCCAGCCCCAGCATTTT
CASSVGARQPQHF
>TRBV29-1|TRBJ1-2|-|-
TGCAGCGTTGATCTCGGGCAGGGAAATGGCTACACCTTC
CSVDLGQGNGYTF
>TRBV9|TRBJ1-2|-|TRBD1
TGTGCCAGCAGCCCTAGGACAGGGGGCGCGGTTAATGGCTACACCTTC
CASSPRTGGAVNGYTF
>TRBV11-2|TRBJ2-7|-|-
TGTGCCAGCAGCGCCGGACCGGGGGAGCAGTACTTC
CASSAGPGEQYF
>TRBV2|TRBJ2-2|-|TRBD1
TGTGCCTCTGGGGACAGGGCCGCGAACACCGGGGAGCTGTTTTTT
CASGDRAANTGELFF
>TRBV28|TRBJ1-1|-|TRBD1
TGTGCCAGCAACTTGAGGGGGCTCACTGAAGCTTTCTTT
CASNLRGLTEAFF
>TRBV3-1/TRBV3-2|TRBJ2-7|-|-
TGTGCCAGCAGCCAAGAAGGCGGAACCTACGAGCAGTACTTC
CASSQEGGTYEQYF
>TRBV29-1|TRBJ2-7|once|TRBD1
TGCAGCGCTGGGGACAGTTACTACGAGCAGTACTTC
CSAGDSYYEQYF
>TRBV19|TRBJ1-1|-|-
TGTGCCAGTAGTAACACCCGCAGCACTGAAGCTTTCTTT
CASSNTRSTEAFF
>TRBV6-5|TRBJ1-2|once|-
TGTGCCAGCAGTTATGATGGCAGGGGTAACTATGGCTACACCTTC
CASSYDGRGNYGYTF
>TRBV3-1/TRBV3-2|TRBJ1-2|-|TRBD1
TGTGCCAGCAGCCAGCCCGGACAGGGGAGGAAAGGCTACACCTTC
CASSQPGQGRKGYTF
>TRBV3-1/TRBV3-2|TRBJ1-2|-|TRBD1
TGTGCCAGCAGGCCGACAGGGGTTCGAGGCTACACCTTC
CASRPTGVRGYTF
>TRBV7-3|TRBJ1-1|-|-
TGTGCCAGCAGCTCGCCAGGGACTGAAGCTTTCTTT
CASSSPGTEAFF
>TRBV14|TRBJ1-2|few|-
TGTGCCAGCACCCCGGGGGGCAACTCCTATGGCTACACCTTC
CASTPGGNSYGYTF
>TRBV28|TRBJ1-2|-|-
TGTGCCAGCACCTTGTCCCCCAGTGGCTACACCTTC
CASTLSPSGYTF
>TRBV2|TRBJ2-4|few|-
TGTGCCAGCAGTCTCCTTGCGGGGACAAACATTCAGTACTTC
CASSLLAGTNIQYF
>TRBV5-4|TRBJ1-3|-|-
TGTGCCAGCAGCTTGGCCGGGTCCTTCTCTGGAAACACCATATATTTT
CASSLAGSFSGNTIYF
>TRBV10-3|TRBJ1-1|-|TRBD1
TGTGCCATCAGTGATCCTGGGACAGGGACCACTGAAGCTTTCTTT
CAISDPGTGTTEAFF
>TRBV27|TRBJ1-1|once|-
TGTGCCAGCCGCGCCCACCGGGGGGCCCCTGAAGCTTTCTTT
CASRAHRGAPEAFF
>TRBV28|TRBJ2-5|-|TRBD2
TGTGCCAGCAGTACGACTAGCGGGGGGTTCGAAGAGACCCAGTACTTC
CASSTTSGGFEETQYF
>TRBV6-4|TRBJ2-3|many|TRBD2
TGTGCCAGCAGTGAAGCTAGCGGGGAAAAAGATACGCAGTATTTT
CASSEASGEKDTQYF
>TRBV15|TRBJ2-3|-|-
TGTGCCACCAGTGGGGGGTACGGAGATACGCAGTATTTT
CATSGGYGDTQYF
>TRBV5-1|TRBJ2-2|-|-
TGCGCCAGCAGCTTGGTAGGACATGCGAACACCGGGGAGCTGTTTTTT
CASSLVGHANTGELFF
>TRBV28|TRBJ1-5|-|TRBD1
TGTGCCAGCACCCTCAGCCTGGTGACAGGGAGAAATCAGCCCCAGCATTTT
CASTLSLVTGRNQPQHF
>TRBV2|TRBJ2-4|once|-
TGTGCCAGCGGAGGGGGGGGCCTAGCCAAAAACATTCAGTACTTC
CASGGGGLAKNIQYF
>TRBV7-9|TRBJ1-2|-|TRBD1
TGTGCCAGCAGCCCGGGACAGAACGGCTACACCTTC
CASSPGQNGYTF
>TRBV28|TRBJ1-1|-|-
TGTGCCAGCAGGGAGGGGAACACTGAAGCTTTCTTT
CASREGNTEAFF
>TRBV5-4|TRBJ1-1|-|-
TGTGCCAGCAGCTTGGTACCTAGGGGAAGCTCTGAAGCTTTCTTT
CASSLVPRGSSEAFF
>TRBV28|TRBJ1-5|-|-
TGTGCCAGCAGCAAGACAGTGAAGATCAATCAGCCCCAGCATTTT
CASSKTVKINQPQHF
>TRBV29-1|TRBJ1-1|-|TRBD1
TGCAGCTCCGACCAGGGGGGAATCACTGAAGCTTTCTTT
CSSDQGGITEAFF
>TRBV3-1/TRBV3-2|TRBJ1-2|-|-
TGTGCCAGCAGCCTTCAGGGTCTCTATGGCTACACCTTC
CASSLQGLYGYTF
>TRBV27|TRBJ1-2|few|TRBD1
TGTGCCAGCAGTTTGGACAGGGCCTATGGCTACACCTTC
CASSLDRAYGYTF
>TRBV12-3/TRBV12-4|TRBJ2-7|-|-
TGTGCCAGCAGTTTACAGGGGCCCTACGAGCAGTACTTC
CASSLQGPYEQYF
>TRBV29-1|TRBJ2-2|-|-
TGCAGCGTAGTGGACAAGAACACCGGGGAGCTGTTTTTT
CSVVDKNTGELFF
>TRBV5-1|TRBJ1-1|few|-
TGCGCCAGCAGCTCTTTACAGGGAAACACTGAAGCTTTCTTT
CASSSLQGNTEAFF
>TRBV3-1/TRBV3-2|TRBJ1-2|-|TRBD1
TGTGCCAGCAGCGGCCGGGACAGAGGTAATGGCTACACCTTC
CASSGRDRGNGYTF
>TRBV24-1|TRBJ1-5|-|TRBD1
TGTGCCACCAGCAGGGGGAATCAGCCCCAGCATTTT
CATSRGNQPQHF
>TRBV9|TRBJ1-6|-|TRBD1
TGTGCCAGCAGCGCCGACAGGGGCGCGGGTTCACCCCTCCACTTT
CASSADRGAGSPLHF
>TRBV18|TRBJ2-5|-|-
TGTGCCAGCTCACCACGGAGGAGAGAGACCCAGTACTTC
CASSPRRRETQYF
>TRBV19|TRBJ1-1|-|-
TGTGCCAGTAGAATGGCGGGCGGGGGGCCTGAAGCTTTCTTT
CASRMAGGGPEAFF
>TRBV12-3/TRBV12-4|TRBJ1-5|-|-
TGTGCCAGCAGCTTGACGAGGGATCAGCCCCAGCATTTT
CASSLTRDQPQHF
>TRBV18|TRBJ2-7|-|TRBD1
TGTGCCAGCTCACCAGACAGGGGGCTCTACGAGCAGTACTTC
CASSPDRGLYEQYF
>TRBV4-1|TRBJ2-7|-|TRBD1
TGCGCCAGCAGCCAAGAAGACAGGGGGTGGGACGAGCAGTACTTC
CASSQEDRGWDEQYF
>TRBV4-1|TRBJ2-3|-|TRBD1
TGCGCCAGCAGCCGAAGCGACAGGGCGAATCGGGCAGATACGCAGTATTTT
CASSRSDRANRADTQYF
>TRBV2|TRBJ1-2|-|-
TGTGCCAGCAGTAACCCGACAGCTAACTATGGCTACACCTTC
CASSNPTANYGYTF
>TRBV9|TRBJ2-3|-|-
TGTGCCAGCAGCGTAGTGGCACAGGTCACAGATACGCAGTATTTT
CASSVVAQVTDTQYF
>TRBV30|TRBJ1-6|-|TRBD1
TGTGCCTGGAGTGAGGGACAGGATACTTCACCCCTCCACTTT
CAWSEGQDTSPLHF
>TRBV6-1|TRBJ2-5|-|-
TGTGCCAGCAGTGAAGACCGGGATGAACAAGAGACCCAGTACTTC
CASSEDRDEQETQYF
>TRBV5-4|TRBJ2-1|-|TRBD2
TGTGCCAGCAGCTTGGCGCGGGGGGGGCGTAATGAGCAGTTCTTC
CASSLARGGRNEQFF
>TRBV19|TRBJ1-5|many|-
TGTGCCAGTACCCAACGGGGGGCAGCCCCACAGCCCCAGCATTTT
CASTQRGAAPQPQHF
>TRBV19|TRBJ2-5|-|TRBD1
TGTGCCAGTAGTGCCCCCAGGGGACAGGGGAGGGAGACCCAGTACTTC
CASSAPRGQGRETQYF